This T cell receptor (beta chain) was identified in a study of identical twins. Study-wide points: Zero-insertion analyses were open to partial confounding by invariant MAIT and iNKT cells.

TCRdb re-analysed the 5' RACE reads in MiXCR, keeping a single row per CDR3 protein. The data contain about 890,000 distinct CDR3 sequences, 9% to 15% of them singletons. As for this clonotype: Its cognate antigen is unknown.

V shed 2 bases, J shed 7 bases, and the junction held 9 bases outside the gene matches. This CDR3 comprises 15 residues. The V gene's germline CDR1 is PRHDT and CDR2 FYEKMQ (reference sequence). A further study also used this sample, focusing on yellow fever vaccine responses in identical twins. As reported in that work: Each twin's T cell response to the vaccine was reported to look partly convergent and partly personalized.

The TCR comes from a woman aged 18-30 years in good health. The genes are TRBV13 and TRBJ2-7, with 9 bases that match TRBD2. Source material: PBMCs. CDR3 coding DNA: TGTGCCAGCAGCTTACTGCTAGCGGGAAGTGGGGAGCAGTACTTC. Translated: CASSLLLAGSGEQYF.